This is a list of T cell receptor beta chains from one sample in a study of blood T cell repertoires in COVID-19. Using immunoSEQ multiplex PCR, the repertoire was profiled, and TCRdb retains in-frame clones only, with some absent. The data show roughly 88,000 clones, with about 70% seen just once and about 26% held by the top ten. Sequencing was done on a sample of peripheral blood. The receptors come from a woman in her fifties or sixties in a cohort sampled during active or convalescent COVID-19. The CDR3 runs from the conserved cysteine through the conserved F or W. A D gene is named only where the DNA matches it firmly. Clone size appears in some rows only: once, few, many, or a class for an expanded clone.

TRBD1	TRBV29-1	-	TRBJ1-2	CSVWDSYGYTF	TGCAGCGTTTGGGACAGCTATGGCTACACCTTC
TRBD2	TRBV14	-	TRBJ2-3	CASSQAGGGFGDTQYF	TGTGCCAGCAGCCAAGCCGGCGGGGGGTTCGGAGATACGCAGTATTTT
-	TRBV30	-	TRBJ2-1	CAWSVGGSSYNEQFF	TGTGCCTGGAGTGTTGGGGGGAGCTCCTACAATGAGCAGTTCTTC
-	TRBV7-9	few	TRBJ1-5	CASSRGRNQPQHF	TGTGCCAGCAGCCGGGGGAGAAATCAGCCCCAGCATTTT
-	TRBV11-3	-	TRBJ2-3	CASSLGWGGPTDTQYF	TGTGCCAGCAGCTTAGGGTGGGGGGGCCCCACAGATACGCAGTATTTT
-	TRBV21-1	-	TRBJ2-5	CASSKEGQRGGKETQYF	TGTGCCAGCAGCAAAGAGGGCCAGCGGGGGGGCAAAGAGACCCAGTACTTC
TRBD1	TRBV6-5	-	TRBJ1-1	CASSRQGATEAFF	TGTGCCAGCAGCCGACAGGGGGCGACTGAAGCTTTCTTT
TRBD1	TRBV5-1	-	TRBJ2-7	CASTSSGTGWYEQYF	TGCGCCAGCACCTCATCCGGGACAGGGTGGTACGAGCAGTACTTC
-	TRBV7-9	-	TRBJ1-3	CASRPGSESGNTIYF	TGTGCCAGCAGGCCCGGAAGCGAGTCTGGAAACACCATATATTTT
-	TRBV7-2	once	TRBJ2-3	CASSLRGHGTDTQYF	TGTGCCAGCAGCTTAAGGGGACACGGCACAGATACGCAGTATTTT
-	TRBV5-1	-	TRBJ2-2	CASSIVVSGELFF	TGCGCCAGCAGCATCGTAGTGTCCGGGGAGCTGTTTTTT
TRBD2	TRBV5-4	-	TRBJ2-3	CASSLLSRGGRDTQYF	TGTGCCAGCAGTCTCCTCTCGCGGGGGGGCCGAGATACGCAGTATTTT
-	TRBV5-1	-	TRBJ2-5	CASSYYQETQYF	TGCGCCAGCAGCTACTACCAAGAGACCCAGTACTTC
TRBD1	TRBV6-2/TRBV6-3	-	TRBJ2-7	CASSRSTGGSTYEQYF	TGTGCCAGCAGCAGAAGCACAGGGGGCTCAACCTACGAGCAGTACTTC
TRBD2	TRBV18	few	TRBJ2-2	CASSPGTTTGELFF	TGTGCCAGCTCACCTGGGACTACCACCGGGGAGCTGTTTTTT
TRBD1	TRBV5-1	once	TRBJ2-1	CASSLFGTGYNEQFF	TGCGCCAGCAGCTTATTCGGGACAGGATACAATGAGCAGTTCTTC
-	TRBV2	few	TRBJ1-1	CASSGQGSWTEAFF	TGTGCCAGCAGTGGGCAGGGATCGTGGACTGAAGCTTTCTTT
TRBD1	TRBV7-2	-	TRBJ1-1	CASSGQLTKGQLNTEAFF	TGTGCCAGCAGCGGTCAACTTACGAAGGGACAGTTAAACACTGAAGCTTTCTTT
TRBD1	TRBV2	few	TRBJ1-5	CASSGRGRGGQPQHF	TGTGCCAGCAGTGGAAGGGGGCGGGGAGGTCAGCCCCAGCATTTT
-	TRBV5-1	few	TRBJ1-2	CASRSGGVIYGYTF	TGCGCCAGCAGGTCAGGAGGAGTTATCTATGGCTACACCTTC
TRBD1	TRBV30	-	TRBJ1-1	CAWRPGQGRSAFF	TGTGCCTGGAGGCCTGGACAGGGTAGATCAGCTTTCTTT